This entry concerns a single T cell receptor beta chain. The data belong to a study of CD8+ T cells in alopecia areata. V lost 6 bases, J lost 4 bases, and 7 bases stayed unmatched. Germline V gene data show CDR1 as MNHEY and CDR2 as SMNVEV (reference sequence). This CDR3 contains 14 residues. Treatment reported: oral pan-JAK inhibitor, 5-10 mg twice daily. TCR sequencing used cDNA made by reverse transcription of extracted RNA. The table came from immunoSEQ multiplex PCR; TCRdb's copy has only in-frame clones and leaves some out. This sample has about 190,000 clones; more than 55% occur once, and the top ten carry roughly 0.71%.

The sample was CD4+ T cells sorted from blood, taken at week 4, from a patient treated with tofacitinib. The chain employs TRBV27 and TRBJ1-2; 8 bases align to TRBD1. This sequence was found in a human donor with alopecia areata. CDR3 in amino acids: CASRPGQELYGYTF. CDR3 nucleotide sequence: TGTGCCAGCAGACCGGGACAGGAGCTCTATGGCTACACCTTC.